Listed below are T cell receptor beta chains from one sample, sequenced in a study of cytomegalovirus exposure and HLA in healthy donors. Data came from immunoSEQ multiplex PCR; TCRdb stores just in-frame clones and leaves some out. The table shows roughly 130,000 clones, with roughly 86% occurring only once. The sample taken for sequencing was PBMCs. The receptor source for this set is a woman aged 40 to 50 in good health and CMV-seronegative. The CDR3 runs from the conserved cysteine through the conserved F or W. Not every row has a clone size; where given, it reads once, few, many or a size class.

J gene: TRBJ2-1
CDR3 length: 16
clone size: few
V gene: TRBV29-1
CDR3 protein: CSVEDNGRGSYNEQFF

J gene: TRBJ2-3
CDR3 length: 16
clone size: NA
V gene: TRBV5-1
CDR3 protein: CASRHRADTSTDTQYF

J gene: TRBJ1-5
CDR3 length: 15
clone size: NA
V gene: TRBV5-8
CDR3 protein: CASSRGALSNQPQHF

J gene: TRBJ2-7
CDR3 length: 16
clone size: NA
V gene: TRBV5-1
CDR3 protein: CASSLSWTDIPYEQYF

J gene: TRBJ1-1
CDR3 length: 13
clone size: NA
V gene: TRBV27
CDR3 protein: CASSFPGNTEAFF

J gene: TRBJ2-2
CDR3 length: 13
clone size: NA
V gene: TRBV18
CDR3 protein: CASSQQNTGELFF

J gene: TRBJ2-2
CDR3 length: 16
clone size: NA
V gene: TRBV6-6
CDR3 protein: CASSSGTSGTYGELFF

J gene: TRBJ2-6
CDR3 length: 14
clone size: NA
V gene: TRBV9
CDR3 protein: CASSRSSGANVLTF

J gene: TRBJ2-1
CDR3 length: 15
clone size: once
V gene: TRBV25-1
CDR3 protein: CASRGGASYYNEQFF

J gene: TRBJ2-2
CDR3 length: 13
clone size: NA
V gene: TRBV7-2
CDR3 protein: CASSLSGTGELFF

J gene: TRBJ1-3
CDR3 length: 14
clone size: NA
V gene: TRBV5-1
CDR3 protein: CASSPQGAGNTIYF

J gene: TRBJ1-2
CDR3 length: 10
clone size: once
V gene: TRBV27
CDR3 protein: CASSPSGYTF

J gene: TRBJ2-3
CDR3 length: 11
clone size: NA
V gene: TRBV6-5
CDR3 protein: CASSYLYTQYF

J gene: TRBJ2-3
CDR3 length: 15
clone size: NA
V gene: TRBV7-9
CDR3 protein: CASSSAGGSTDTQYF

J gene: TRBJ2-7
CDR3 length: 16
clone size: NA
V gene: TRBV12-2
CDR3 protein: CASCLGPGTSGYEQYF

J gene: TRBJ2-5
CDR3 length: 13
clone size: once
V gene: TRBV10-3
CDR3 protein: CAIRGQVEETQYF

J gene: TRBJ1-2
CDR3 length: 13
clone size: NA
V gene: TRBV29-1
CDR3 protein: CSSPDRINYGYTF

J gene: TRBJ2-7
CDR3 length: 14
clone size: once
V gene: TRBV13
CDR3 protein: CASSLTGYSYEQYF

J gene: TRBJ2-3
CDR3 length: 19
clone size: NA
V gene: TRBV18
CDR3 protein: CASSPGLLGLAERRDTQYF

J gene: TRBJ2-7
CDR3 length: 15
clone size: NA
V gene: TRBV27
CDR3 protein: CASSSAGTGIYEQYF

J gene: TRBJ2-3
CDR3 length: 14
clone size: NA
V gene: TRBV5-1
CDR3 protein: CASSSPGSTDTQYF

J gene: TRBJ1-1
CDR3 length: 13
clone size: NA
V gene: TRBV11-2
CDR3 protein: CASSARGGTEAFF

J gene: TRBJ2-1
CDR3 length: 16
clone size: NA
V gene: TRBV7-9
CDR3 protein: CASSLVGGSSYNEQFF

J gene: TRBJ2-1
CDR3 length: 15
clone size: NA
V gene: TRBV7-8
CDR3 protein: CASSFRGLTYNEQFF

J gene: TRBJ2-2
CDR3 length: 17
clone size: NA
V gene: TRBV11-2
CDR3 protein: CASRPTLMAGGPGELFF

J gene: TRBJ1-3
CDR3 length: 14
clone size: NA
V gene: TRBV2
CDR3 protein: CASSEVSSGNTIYF

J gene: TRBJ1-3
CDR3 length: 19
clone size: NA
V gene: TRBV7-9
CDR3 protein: CASSLASGQGPLSGNTIYF

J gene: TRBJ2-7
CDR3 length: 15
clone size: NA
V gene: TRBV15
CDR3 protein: CATSREGQGSYEQYF

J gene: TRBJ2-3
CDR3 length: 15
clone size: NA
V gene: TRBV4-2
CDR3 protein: CASSQLDRNTDTQYF

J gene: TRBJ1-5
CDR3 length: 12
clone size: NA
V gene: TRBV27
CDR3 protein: CASSLERGPQHF

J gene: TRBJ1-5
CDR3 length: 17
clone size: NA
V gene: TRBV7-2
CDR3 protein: CASSLDIGVYSNQPQHF

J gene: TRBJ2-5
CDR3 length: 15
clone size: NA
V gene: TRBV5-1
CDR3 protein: CASSLGPTGEETQYF